This T cell receptor beta chain derives from a study of shared clonotypes between healthy human individuals. Study information: CD4 naive and CD4 memory each took three plates per donor, while CD8 naive took two and CD8 memory one. Regarding the study as a whole: Some clonotypes were shared by all four sorted-subset donors, while others were not shared. The non-shared ones had lower generation probabilities than the shared ones.

From germline, CDR1 is SGHRS and CDR2 YFSETQ. The CDR3 runs to 15 residues. J was trimmed by 12 bases and V by 0 bases; bases with no gene match: 11. Notes on this clone: The antigen remains unidentified.

The authors distributed each subset's genomic DNA evenly over several immunoSEQ plates. Sequenced by immunoSEQ multiplex PCR; TCRdb stores in-frame clones only, minus some. Of about a million clones detected, approximately 80% appear once; the ten largest clones hold approximately 0.95%. The TCR sequence derives from a young man in good health. Some clones in this sample may be carry-over from other donors' samples. The sample consisted of memory CD4+ T cells from PBMCs. Subset of the sample: CD45RA-negative fraction. The V gene is TRBV5-1, the J gene TRBJ2-1; 8 bases map to TRBD2. The CDR3 region is CASSLDVGTRFWQFF. The CDR3 DNA sequence: TGCGCCAGCAGCTTGGACGTTGGGACTAGATTTTGGCAGTTCTTC.